The entry below describes one T cell receptor (beta chain). It is likely a read error, because the conserved phenylalanine at the end of the CDR3 is missing. This specimen comes from a study of tumor-infiltrating lymphocytes in primary liver carcinoma. The CDR3 is 15 amino acids. Trimming cost V 4 bases and J 7 bases, with 19 bases left between them. CDR1 is SGHAT, CDR2 FQNNGV, per germline. cDNA specific to TCR beta was made from about 550 ng of total RNA, with a constant-region primer employed for priming. Three rounds of nested multiplex PCR with slightly modified ARM-PCR produced TCR beta libraries. The first two PCR rounds, roughly 10 cycles each, used TRBV1-TRBV30 forward primers and a C-beta reverse primer. MiXCR, applied by TCRdb to the multiplex PCR reads, yields one record per CDR3 protein. The sample gives about 200,000 distinct CDR3 sequences, around three fifths of which show up once; about 7.1% is in the top ten.

The authors took blood RNA from unsorted whole blood and also extracted germline DNA. This chain connects TRBV11-2 to TRBJ2-5, with D tentatively TRBD1 or TRBD2 (5 bases each). The sequencing sample was made of peripheral blood. The sequence was obtained from a woman in her sixties or seventies with primary liver carcinoma and hepatitis B virus infection. CDR3 sequence reads: CASSSSGRLRLTQYS. The CDR3 coding sequence is TGTGCCAGCAGCTCCTCGGGGCGGCTTAGATTGACCCAGTACTCC.